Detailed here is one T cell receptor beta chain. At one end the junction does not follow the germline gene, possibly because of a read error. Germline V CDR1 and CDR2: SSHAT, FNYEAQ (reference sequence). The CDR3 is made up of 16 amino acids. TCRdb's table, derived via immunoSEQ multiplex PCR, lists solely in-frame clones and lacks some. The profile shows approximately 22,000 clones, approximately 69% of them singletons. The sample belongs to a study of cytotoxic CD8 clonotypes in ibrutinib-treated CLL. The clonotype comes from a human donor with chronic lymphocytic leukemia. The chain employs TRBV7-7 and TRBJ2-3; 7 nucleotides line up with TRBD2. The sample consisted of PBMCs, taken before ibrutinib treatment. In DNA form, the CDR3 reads TGTGCTAGCAGCTTAGGAGGCGGGGGTAGCACAGATACGCAGTATTTT. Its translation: CASSLGGGGSTDTQYF. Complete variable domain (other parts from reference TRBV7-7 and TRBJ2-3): GAGVSQSPRYKVTKRGQDVTLRCDPISSHATLYWYQQALGQGPEFLTYFNYEAQPDKSGLPSDRFSAERPEGSISTLTIQRTEQRDSAMYRCASSLGGGGSTDTQYFGPGTRLTVL.